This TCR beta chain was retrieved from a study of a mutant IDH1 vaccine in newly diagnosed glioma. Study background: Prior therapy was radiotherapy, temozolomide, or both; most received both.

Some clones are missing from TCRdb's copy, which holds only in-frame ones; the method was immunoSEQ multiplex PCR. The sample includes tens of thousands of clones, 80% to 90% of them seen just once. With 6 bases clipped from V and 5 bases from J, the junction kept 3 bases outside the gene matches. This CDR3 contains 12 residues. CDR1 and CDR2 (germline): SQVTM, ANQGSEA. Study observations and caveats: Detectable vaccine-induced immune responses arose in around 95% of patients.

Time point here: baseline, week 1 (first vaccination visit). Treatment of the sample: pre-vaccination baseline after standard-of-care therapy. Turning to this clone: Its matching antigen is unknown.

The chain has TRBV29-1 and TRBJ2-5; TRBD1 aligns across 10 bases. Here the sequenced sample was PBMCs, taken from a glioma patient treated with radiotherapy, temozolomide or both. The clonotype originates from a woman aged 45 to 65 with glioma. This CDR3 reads CSVDRGLETQYF. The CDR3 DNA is TGCAGCGTCGACAGGGGGCTGGAGACCCAGTACTTC.